The 8 T cell receptor beta chains listed next were all sequenced from one sample in a study of response to subunit inactivated influenza vaccine (dated by TCRdb to the late 2010s). Libraries were built with RT-PCR. TCRdb records Illumina HiSeq 2500 as the sequencer. TCRdb's own reprocessing of the public reads used fastp at Q25 and MiXCR and kept productive beta chains. Every distinct CDR3 protein forms one entry, paired with its most common genes and DNA. Counted in this sample were roughly 700,000 distinct CDR3 sequences; 14% of them appeared once. The top ten hold 6% to 8% of the sample. The source material was PBMCs from blood, sampled 14 to 15 days before vaccination. The origin of the receptors is a man between 50 and 59 years old who received an inactivated influenza vaccine. Donor details come from another sample of the same person, matched by shared clones.

This clonotype was counted many times. The chain is built from TRBV3-1 and TRBJ1-6; D call uncertain. Germline CDR1 reads LGHDT; CDR2 reads YNNKEL (reference sequence). Between the trimmed V and J ends, which lost 2 bases and 7 bases, there was a span of 9 bases. The length of the CDR3 is 14 residues. DNA for the CDR3: TGTGCCAGCAGCCAAAGAAGGGTAAATTCACCCCTCCACTTT. It specifies CASSQRRVNSPLHF.

This clonotype has a count of ten or more. This chain's CDR3 is CAISESLLPGADTQYF. Written as DNA, the CDR3 is TGTGCCATCAGTGAGTCCTTACTCCCAGGCGCAGATACGCAGTATTTT. This chain links TRBV10-3 with TRBJ2-3; D is undetermined. CDR1 and CDR2 from the germline V gene are ENHRY and SYGVKD. The CDR3 has 16 residues. Trimming removed 0 bases at V and 4 bases at J, with 14 bases between.

The CDR3 nucleotides are TGTGCCAGCAGTTCACCGGGACAGGGGGCAACTAATGAAAAACTGTTTTTT. This translates into CASSSPGQGATNEKLFF. The rearrangement links TRBV28 to TRBJ1-4, with TRBD1 matching 11 bases. The CDR3 has 17 amino acids. J was trimmed by 0 bases and V by 4 bases; bases with no gene match: 4. From germline, CDR1 is MDHEN and CDR2 SYDVKM.

This clonotype has ten or more counts. This chain uses TRBV4-3 with TRBJ2-1, with TRBD2 matching 9 bases. This CDR3 is built from 15 residues. Per germline, CDR1 LGHNA and CDR2 YSLEER. J gave up 7 bases and V 3 bases, and 7 bases lay outside the gene matches. The CDR3 nucleotides are TGCGCCAGCAGCCAGGTGACTAGCGGTTGGAATGAGCAGTTCTTC. Amino acid sequence: CASSQVTSGWNEQFF.

Only a few counts were recorded for this clonotype. A much bigger clone sits one base away, suggesting this may be a read error. J is TRBJ2-5 and V is TRBV20-1; 8 positions agree with TRBD2. The CDR3 runs 16 residues. Germline V gene sequence: CDR1 DFQATT, CDR2 SNEGSKA (reference sequence). The CDR3 DNA follows: TGCTGTGCTAGAGACTCTAAAGCGGGGGTGGGAGAGACCCAGTACTTC. Translating it yields CCARDSKAGVGETQYF.

The table lists this clonotype with a few counts. This rearrangement joins TRBV6-4 to TRBJ2-2; a possible D gene is TRBD1 (5 bases). CDR1 is MRHNA and CDR2 is SNTAGT in the germline V gene. The CDR3 extends over 14 amino acids. Trimming stripped 2 bases from V and 7 bases from J, with 11 bases between. CDR3 residues: CASSDTGLNGELFF. In DNA, the CDR3 is TGTGCCAGCAGTGACACAGGCCTAAACGGGGAGCTGTTTTTT.

This clonotype was seen a few times. The chain carries TRBV6-5 and TRBJ2-7; TRBD2 is a possible D gene (6 bases). The CDR3 consists of 16 residues. The germline gives CDR1 MNHEY, CDR2 SVGAGI. V was shortened by 0 bases and J by 4 bases, with 16 bases between the two germline ends. The CDR3 coding sequence is TGTGCCAGCAGTTACTCGATGAGGGCGGCGGGGTACGAGCAGTACTTC. Translated: CASSYSMRAAGYEQYF.

V usage is TRBV3-1 and J usage is TRBJ2-1; D ambiguous. The CDR3 is 17 amino acids. Germline V lookup: CDR1 LGHDT, CDR2 YNNKEL (reference sequence). The ends were cut back, 1 base at V and 1 base at J, with 14 bases in the middle. The CDR3 coding sequence is TGTGCCAGCAGCCAAGGAGGTGAAGGGTGGTCCTACAATGAGCAGTTCTTC. Its protein product is CASSQGGEGWSYNEQFF.